What follows are 26 T cell receptor beta chains derived from one specimen sequenced in a study of T cells in Graves' hyperthyroidism and ophthalmopathy. TCR beta CDR3 regions were amplified from RNA. HTBI primers were used for first-round RT-PCR of the TCR CDR3. TCRdb reprocessed the multiplex PCR reads with MiXCR, giving one entry per CDR3 protein. The sample contains about 350,000 distinct CDR3 sequences, roughly 13% of which appear only once. Sequencing was done on a sample of blood. These receptors were taken from a woman aged 30 to 39 with Graves' hyperthyroidism.

This clonotype was detected ten times or more. The chain joins TRBV12-3 or TRBV12-4 to TRBJ1-2, with D possibly matching TRBD1 (5 bases). The CDR3 consists of 13 residues. The ends were cut back, 8 bases at V and 8 bases at J, with 18 bases in the middle. The CDR3 region is CASDSGTGGGYTF. CDR3 in DNA: TGTGCCAGCGATTCCGGGACGGGTGGGGGCTACACCTTC.

This clonotype was counted at least ten times. The chain links TRBV12-3 or TRBV12-4 to TRBJ2-5; the match to TRBD1 covers 7 bases. The CDR3 extends over 15 amino acids. V lost 2 bases, J lost 5 bases, and 8 bases stayed unmatched. CDR3 coding DNA: TGTGCCAGCAGTTTAACCCGACAGGGCTGGGAGACCCAGTACTTC. Translating gives CASSLTRQGWETQYF.

The chain carries TRBV19 and TRBJ2-3; 12 bases line up with TRBD2. This CDR3 contains 18 residues. The trim removed 7 bases at V and 0 bases at J, leaving 11 bases unmatched. In germline, CDR1 is LNHDA, CDR2 SQIVND (reference sequence). CDR3 in DNA: TGTGCCAGTAAAAGACTAGCGGGAGATTGGACTAGCACAGATACGCAGTATTTT. It encodes CASKRLAGDWTSTDTQYF. The full variable domain, in which reference TRBV19 and TRBJ2-3 provide the parts outside the CDR3, is DGGITQSPKYLFRKEGQNVTLSCEQNLNHDAMYWYRQDPGQGLRLIYYSQIVNDFQKGDIAEGYSVSREKKESFPLTVTSAQKNPTAFYLCASKRLAGDWTSTDTQYFGPGTRLTVL.

The V and J genes are TRBV30 and TRBJ1-2; a possible D gene is TRBD1 (5 bases). Trimming took 3 bases from V and 7 from J, leaving 12 bases between them. Germline V gene data show CDR1 as GTSNPN and CDR2 as SVGIG (reference sequence). The length of the CDR3 is 12 residues. CDR3 nucleotides: TGTGCCTGGAGGACGGGGGTAATTGGCTACACCTTC. Amino acids: CAWRTGVIGYTF.

This clonotype was observed at least ten times. The V call is TRBV5-1, the J call TRBJ2-3; TRBD2 matches at 9 bases. The germline CDR1 and CDR2 sequences are SGHRS and YFSETQ. The V gene end was trimmed by 0 bases and the J gene end by 2 bases; junction bases not matched to a gene: 7. This CDR3 comprises 17 residues. CDR3 DNA: TGCGCCAGCAGCTTGGTAGCGACTAGCGGTAACACAGATACGCAGTATTTT. This gives the protein CASSLVATSGNTDTQYF.

The V and J genes are TRBV30 and TRBJ1-2, with D perhaps TRBD1 (5 bases). This CDR3 spans 13 amino acids. V lost 4 bases to trimming and J lost 6 bases, with 15 bases between them. Germline loops: CDR1 GTSNPN, CDR2 SVGIG (reference sequence). The CDR3 nucleotides read TGTGCCTGGATACGTCGGGGGGGAGATGGCTACACCTTC. Translation gives CAWIRRGGDGYTF.

The chain uses TRBV6-2 or TRBV6-3 and TRBJ2-3; D is possibly TRBD1 (7 bases). The length of the CDR3 is 16 residues. The V gene lost 5 bases and the J gene lost 3 bases, with 18 bases spanning the gap. Germline CDR1 MNHEY, CDR2 SVGEGT. This CDR3 is CASSRGDSGTTDTQYF. For the CDR3, the DNA is TGTGCCAGCAGTAGGGGGGACAGCGGTACGACAGATACGCAGTATTTT.

In this sample, this clonotype turned up many times. V gene TRBV28 combines with J gene TRBJ2-3; 9 bases align to TRBD2. Germline CDR1 reads MDHEN; CDR2 reads SYDVKM. J was trimmed by 0 bases and V by 5 bases; bases with no gene match: 15. This CDR3 is built from 19 residues. CDR3 bases: TGTGCCAGCAGTCCGACAGGGTTAGTAGCGGGAGCTAGCACAGATACGCAGTATTTT. It is translated as CASSPTGLVAGASTDTQYF.

Comment on this clonotype: A much larger clone lies one base from this, so it may be a read error. This rearrangement joins TRBV20-1 to TRBJ2-5, with TRBD2 identical over 10 bases. The length of the CDR3 is 18 residues. Per germline, CDR1 DFQATT and CDR2 SNEGSKA (reference sequence). CDR3 sequence (DNA): TGCAGTGCCGCTGAATGGACTAGCGGCGCTGGGAGGCAAGGGACCCAGTACTTC. Its protein product is CSAAEWTSGAGRQGTQYF.

V and J are TRBV19 and TRBJ1-1, with D maybe TRBD1 (5 bases). Between the trimmed V and J ends, which lost 2 bases and 1 base, there was a span of 8 bases. Germline V gene lookup returns CDR1 LNHDA and CDR2 SQIVND (reference sequence). The CDR3 loop spans 14 amino acids. The CDR3, as DNA: TGTGCCAGTAGTATAACTGGGACGAACACTGAAGCTTTCTTT. It yields the protein CASSITGTNTEAFF.

This clonotype occurred many times. The chain is built from TRBV28 and TRBJ2-3; D remains unclear. Germline values: CDR1 MDHEN, CDR2 SYDVKM. This CDR3 spans 14 amino acids. The V and J ends lost 2 bases and 0 bases respectively, with 6 bases between them. This CDR3 reads CASSLPGSTDTQYF. In DNA, the CDR3 is TGTGCCAGCAGTTTACCCGGTAGCACAGATACGCAGTATTTT.

This clonotype showed up just a few times. The chain joins TRBV15 to TRBJ1-1; D may be TRBD1 (6 bases). The V gene lost 2 bases and the J gene lost 4 bases, with 14 bases spanning the gap. This CDR3 has 15 residues. The germline gives CDR1 LNHNV, CDR2 YYDKDF (reference sequence). The DNA for the CDR3 is TGTGCCACCAGCAGAACTCCAGGGGCCCCCACTGAAGCTTTCTTT. This translates into CATSRTPGAPTEAFF.

This clonotype was counted many times. This sequence joins TRBV2 and TRBJ2-3; D may be TRBD2 (7 bases). The CDR3 spans 13 residues. Trimming removed 8 bases at V and 4 bases at J, with 13 bases between. Germline assignment: CDR1 SNHLY and CDR2 FYNNEI. CDR3 in DNA: TGTGCCAGCGCGGGGGCCCTTCCAGATACGCAGTATTTT. As protein: CASAGALPDTQYF.

The table lists this clonotype with a few counts. V usage is TRBV5-1 and J usage is TRBJ2-4; D is undetermined. Trimming left V 4 bases short and J 0 bases short, with 20 bases between. This CDR3 is built from 18 residues. Germline V CDR1 and CDR2: SGHRS, YFSETQ. The CDR3, as DNA: TGCGCCAGCAGCCCCACACTCCTGGTCGATCTAGCCAAAAACATTCAGTACTTC. Residues: CASSPTLLVDLAKNIQYF. Full variable domain (outside the CDR3, taken from reference TRBV5-1 and TRBJ2-4): KAGVTQTPRYLIKTRGQQVTLSCSPISGHRSVSWYQQTPGQGLQFLFEYFSETQRNKGNFPGRFSGRQFSNSRSEMNVSTLELGDSALYLCASSPTLLVDLAKNIQYFGAGTRLSVL.

CDR3 residues: CASSLVVTGASGNTIYF. CDR3 nucleotides: TGTGCCAGCAGCTTAGTTGTTACCGGGGCATCTGGAAACACCATATATTTT. The V call is TRBV7-2, the J call TRBJ1-3, with a tentative D call TRBD1 (5 bases). V gave up 1 base and J gave up 1 base, with 14 bases separating them. The CDR3 is made up of 17 amino acids. Germline CDR1 reads SGHTA; CDR2 reads FQGNSA.

This clonotype was counted between two and nine times. The gene calls are TRBV6-1 and TRBJ2-5; the D gene could be TRBD1 or TRBD2 (6 bases each). Germline V lookup: CDR1 MNHNS, CDR2 SASEGT. V was clipped by 11 bases and J by 5 bases, with 9 bases between them. The CDR3 spans 10 residues. The CDR3 DNA reads TGTGCCGGGGGGCTGGAGACCCAGTACTTC. It yields the protein CAGGLETQYF.

This clonotype has ten or more counts. This sequence joins TRBV6-1 and TRBJ2-3; TRBD2 is a possible D gene (5 bases). The germline V gene has CDR1 MNHNS and CDR2 SASEGT. V was trimmed by 5 bases and J by 0 bases, leaving 12 bases between them. The CDR3 is 15 residues long. The CDR3 protein is CASSRTGGSTDTQYF. The CDR3 DNA reads as TGTGCCAGCAGTCGGACTGGCGGGAGCACAGATACGCAGTATTTT.

This clonotype was counted ten times or more. The chain joins TRBV12-3 or TRBV12-4 to TRBJ2-3, with a weak D call TRBD2 (5 bases). The CDR3 sequence is 14 residues long. V was pared by 3 bases and J by 6 bases, with 13 bases between. The DNA of the CDR3 is TGTGCCAGCAGTTTTAGTGGGAGTGCGGATACGCAGTATTTT. This translates into CASSFSGSADTQYF.

Only a few counts were recorded for this clonotype. The chain uses TRBV7-9 and TRBJ2-5; D is possibly TRBD2 (6 bases). The CDR3 contains 15 residues. Germline V lookup: CDR1 SEHNR, CDR2 FQNEAQ (reference sequence). V was shortened by 1 base and J by 4 bases, with 13 bases between the two germline ends. This CDR3 is CASSLGFPGGETQYF. The CDR3, as DNA: TGTGCCAGCAGCTTAGGGTTCCCCGGGGGAGAGACCCAGTACTTC.

This clonotype was detected many times. V and J are TRBV20-1 and TRBJ2-7; a possible D gene is TRBD1 (6 bases). Trimming shortened V by 5 bases and J by 1 base, and 9 bases separated the two germline ends. The CDR3 is 12 amino acids. Germline values: CDR1 DFQATT, CDR2 SNEGSKA (reference sequence). For the CDR3, the DNA is TGCAGTGCTTCAGGGGTTTCCTACGAGCAGTACTTC. Translation: CSASGVSYEQYF.

The gene calls are TRBV5-1 and TRBJ2-7; 13 nucleotides match TRBD2. This CDR3 spans 15 amino acids. Losses at the gene ends were 4 bases for V and 5 bases for J; bases not matched to a gene: 6. CDR1 is SGHRS and CDR2 is YFSETQ in the germline V gene. The CDR3 DNA is TGCGCCAGCAGCCGCGCTGGGACTAGCGGGAACGAGCAGTACTTC. Its translation: CASSRAGTSGNEQYF. The variable domain in full, completed from reference TRBV5-1 and TRBJ2-7, reads KAGVTQTPRYLIKTRGQQVTLSCSPISGHRSVSWYQQTPGQGLQFLFEYFSETQRNKGNFPGRFSGRQFSNSRSEMNVSTLELGDSALYLCASSRAGTSGNEQYFGPGTRLTVT.

The sample holds many counts of this clonotype. The CDR3 DNA follows: TGTGCCAGCAGAAGGGACGACAACTACTACGAGCAGTACTTC. This encodes CASRRDDNYYEQYF. The rearrangement joins TRBV6-1 to TRBJ2-7, with D possibly called TRBD1 or TRBD2 (5 bases each). Trimming pared 6 bases from V and 3 bases from J, leaving 15 bases between. The length of the CDR3 is 14 residues. CDR1 and CDR2 (germline): MNHNS, SASEGT.

The rearrangement links TRBV12-3 or TRBV12-4 to TRBJ2-3, with 9 bases lining up with TRBD2. V lost 5 bases, J lost 2 bases, and 8 bases stayed unmatched. CDR3 size: 16 residues. CDR3: CASSPSSGRNTDTQYF. The CDR3, as DNA: TGTGCCAGCAGTCCCTCAAGCGGGAGGAACACAGATACGCAGTATTTT.

This clonotype was detected ten times or more. The V gene is TRBV28, the J gene TRBJ2-3; 7 bases are shared with TRBD2. V lost 4 bases and J lost 5; bases outside the gene matches: 12. Looked up from germline, CDR1 is MDHEN and CDR2 is SYDVKM. The CDR3 consists of 16 residues. The CDR3 reads CASSSSSGLLGDTQYF. The CDR3 DNA reads as TGTGCCAGCAGTTCTTCTAGCGGTTTACTTGGAGATACGCAGTATTTT.

This clonotype has at least ten counts. The chain has TRBV7-8 and TRBJ2-7; no firm D call. CDR1 and CDR2 (germline): SGHVS, FQNEAQ. CDR3 size: 15 residues. V was cut by 2 bases and J by 0 bases, with 11 bases left in between. CDR3 DNA: TGTGCCAGCAGCTTAAGTAGGGCTAGCTCCTACGAGCAGTACTTC. Its protein is CASSLSRASSYEQYF.

The chain joins TRBV11-1 to TRBJ2-7; 7 bases line up with TRBD2. The germline V gene encodes CDR1 SGHAT and CDR2 FQDESV (reference sequence). The V segment lost 5 bases and the J segment 5 bases; nucleotides outside the gene matches: 9. CDR3 length equals 14 residues. Here the CDR3 reads CASSIFTREDEQYF. CDR3 DNA sequence: TGTGCCAGCAGCATATTCACCCGGGAGGACGAGCAGTACTTC.